A single sample is the source of the 10 T cell receptor beta chains below, sequenced in a study of post-analysis software for immune sequencing data. Sequencing libraries made from TCR beta cDNA carried unique molecular identifiers. TCRdb fed the PCR reads into MiXCR, producing one record per CDR3 protein. Here the sample spans 820,000 or so distinct CDR3 sequences, roughly half being singletons. General study findings and limits: Relative to controls, patients had 4 or 5 TRBV segments at higher frequency, with TRBV5-6, TRBV5-1 and TRBV20-1 among these.

Their specific antigens are unknown. Source material: blood. Every receptor here comes from a girl between 10 and 17 years old with multiple sclerosis.

V usage is TRBV2 and J usage is TRBJ1-2, with TRBD1 matching 7 bases. CDR1 and CDR2 (germline): SNHLY, FYNNEI. Germline trimming cut 6 bases from V and 8 bases from J; bases unmatched to any gene: 12. This CDR3 region has 14 residues. CDR3 loop: CASRRGQSLGGYTF. The CDR3 bases are TGTGCCAGCAGGAGGGGACAGAGCTTGGGAGGCTACACCTTC.

This clonotype showed up many times. The CDR3 is CASSLAEGQETQYF. Written as DNA, the CDR3 is TGTGCCAGCAGCTTAGCAGAGGGGCAAGAGACCCAGTACTTC. The chain recombines TRBV7-8 with TRBJ2-5; D may be TRBD1 or TRBD2 (5 bases each). Trimming shortened V by 0 bases and J by 2 bases, and 7 bases separated the two germline ends. Germline CDR1 is SGHVS and CDR2 is FQNEAQ. The CDR3 runs to 14 residues.

CDR3 region: CASSLEAAENTEAFF. The CDR3 coding sequence is TGTGCCAGCAGCTTAGAGGCGGCAGAGAACACTGAAGCTTTCTTT. V usage is TRBV7-3 and J usage is TRBJ1-1; D gene uncertain. The germline gives CDR1 SGHTA, CDR2 FQGTGA. The CDR3 runs to 15 residues. The V and J ends lost 2 bases and 1 base respectively, with 11 bases between them.

The chain couples TRBV7-2 to TRBJ2-3, with D perhaps being TRBD1 or TRBD2 (5 bases each). Germline V gives CDR1 SGHTA, CDR2 FQGNSA. V dropped 4 bases and J dropped 4 bases, with 18 bases sitting between them. CDR3 length: 16 residues. The CDR3 coding sequence is TGTGCCAGCAGCTCCCGAGTGAGGGGTACCGCAGATACGCAGTATTTT. Its translation is CASSSRVRGTADTQYF.

The rearrangement links TRBV29-1 to TRBJ1-1, with 9 bases matching TRBD1. This CDR3 region has 15 residues. J lost 1 base, V lost 4 bases, and 7 bases had no gene match. Per germline, CDR1 SQVTM and CDR2 ANQGSEA. CDR3 bases: TGCAGCGTTGGGTACGGGACAGGGTCGAACACTGAAGCTTTCTTT. Protein product: CSVGYGTGSNTEAFF.

This rearrangement joins TRBV20-1 to TRBJ2-7; 11 bases fit TRBD2. The CDR3 is 17 amino acids. Germline values: CDR1 DFQATT, CDR2 SNEGSKA (reference sequence). With V trimmed by 0 bases and J by 1 base, 8 bases remained unmatched. The CDR3 DNA reads as TGCAGTGCTAGAGATTCCCGGGCTAGCGGGAGGTCCTACGAGCAGTACTTC. Translation gives CSARDSRASGRSYEQYF.

The chain carries TRBV20-1 and TRBJ2-1; tentatively, D is TRBD1 (5 bases). This CDR3 region has 15 residues. CDR1 is DFQATT, CDR2 SNEGSKA, per germline (reference sequence). Trimming took 7 bases from V and 9 from J, leaving 25 bases between them. CDR3: CSGKSRQSLNTEQFF. Written as DNA, the CDR3 is TGCAGTGGCAAATCCCGACAGAGTTTAAACACTGAGCAGTTCTTC.

The chain couples TRBV20-1 to TRBJ2-5; 11 bases are shared with TRBD1. Germline V gives CDR1 DFQATT, CDR2 SNEGSKA (reference sequence). The CDR3 extends over 14 amino acids. J lost 3 bases, V lost 8 bases, and 8 bases had no gene match. CDR3 DNA: TGCAGTTTATTCCCGGGACAGGGGGAAGAGACCCAGTACTTC. Protein sequence: CSLFPGQGEETQYF.

The chain has TRBV20-1 and TRBJ2-7, with TRBD2 identical over 10 bases. The J call is doubtful: the DNA matches TRBJ2-5 better. Germline V gives CDR1 DFQATT, CDR2 SNEGSKA (reference sequence). The CDR3 spans 15 residues. This CDR3 reads CSASPTSGGAKTQYF. The CDR3, as DNA: TGCAGTGCTTCACCGACGAGCGGGGGGGCGAAGACCCAGTACTTC.

This clonotype occurred a few times. The chain combines TRBV7-3 with TRBJ2-3; D gene ambiguous. Germline V gives CDR1 SGHTA, CDR2 FQGTGA. Trimming pared 6 bases from V and 4 bases from J, leaving 2 bases between. The CDR3 covers 10 residues. This CDR3 is CASRADTQYF. The CDR3, as DNA: TGTGCCAGCAGGGCAGATACGCAGTATTTT.